This T cell receptor beta chain was sequenced in a study of a mutant IDH1 vaccine in newly diagnosed glioma (dated by TCRdb to the early 2020s). In the study overall: Vaccination started 4-6 weeks after radiotherapy alone, or was given together with temozolomide cycles in the groups whose treatment included chemotherapy. Of the approximately 30 treated patients, approximately 62% were male and approximately 38% were female, and the mean age was 40.4 years. Before enrollment, most patients had been given radiochemotherapy with temozolomide as standard therapy, while the rest had received either radiotherapy alone or temozolomide alone. The week-35 safety follow-up was designated visit V12, and the week-47 end of study was designated visit V13. Peripheral blood samples were drawn at six visits, namely V03 (baseline), V05, V07, V10, V12 and V13. Longitudinal TCRB deep sequencing was performed for approximately 24 treated patients wherever samples were available for exploratory analyses. Results and caveats for the whole study, not just this receptor: No apparent relationship was observed between pseudoprogression and alterations in the top peripheral T cell clonotypes detected by TCRB sequencing. Availability determined which PBMC samples were chosen for TCRB deep sequencing. The authors noted that analyses of patient blood samples could not be reproduced because of sample limitations. Vaccine-induced immune responses across multiple MHC alleles were detected in approximately 93% of patients.

The library relied on the immunoSEQ multiplex PCR assay. The hsTCRB Kit was used according to the manufacturer's protocol to amplify rearranged TCR beta chain sequences. An Illumina MiSeq was used to sequence the TCRB libraries. The original pipeline was this. Demultiplexing, trimming and gene mapping were performed with the kit vendor's proprietary platform. TCRdb obtained this table from immuneACCESS and retained in-frame rearrangements with V and J assigned. These tables miss some clones; where compared with another copy, unresolved V genes account for less than half of the shortfall, and the remainder is unexplained. Clone size and the V and J calls come from that table; the DNA yielded D and trimming. Counted in this sample were 50,000 to 70,000 clones; 86% of them appeared once. Roughly 1.6% of the sample lies in the top ten. Per the publication, the time point label means: week 35, safety follow-up. Each vaccine dose was 300 ug of a 20-mer mutant IDH1 peptide in Montanide, given subcutaneously with topical imiquimod. Patients were given eight vaccinations, in weeks 1, 3, 5, 7, 11, 15, 19 and 23, which matched visits V03 through V10. Donors had newly diagnosed WHO grade 3 or 4 IDH1-mutant astrocytomas with loss of nuclear ATRX. The samples were drawn from NOA16, a multicentre, single-arm, open-label phase I trial in Germany that tested a mutant IDH1 peptide vaccine in humans for the first time. Genomic DNA for TCRB sequencing was extracted from EDTA blood using the DNeasy Blood and Tissue Kit.

The CDR3 covers 15 residues, taking in both the cysteine and the phenylalanine. CDR3 DNA is the only sequence kept; it has 45 bases, read in frame from the first base. Compared with germline, V lacks 4 bases and J lacks 0 bases; bases without a gene match: 5. In the germline V gene (reference sequence), CDR1 corresponds to SGHNT and CDR2 to YYREEE. A note on this clone: Its antigen is unknown. No much larger clonotype is one base removed from it; base qualities were not supplied.

The source is a man aged 35 to 55 with glioma. The V and J genes are TRBV5-4 and TRBJ1-2; 8 bases in the junction line up with TRBD1. The sequences come from PBMCs, collected from a glioma patient whose treatment included an IDH1 peptide vaccine. The CDR3 corresponds to CASSLDRESNYGYTF. The nucleotides are TGTGCCAGCAGCCTGGACAGGGAATCTAACTATGGCTACACCTTC. The variable domain in full, with residues beyond the CDR3 obtained from the reference TRBV5-4 and TRBJ1-2 genes, is ETGVTQSPTHLIKTRGQQVTLRCSSQSGHNTVSWYQQALGQGPQFIFQYYREEENGRGNFPPRFSGLQFPNYSSELNVNALELDDSALYLCASSLDRESNYGYTFGSGTRLTVV.